The rows below give T cell receptor beta chains drawn from one sample of a study of beta chain features in type 1 diabetes. Profiling relied on immunoSEQ multiplex PCR, and the TCRdb table lists in-frame clones only, not all of them. The sample includes 350,000 to 450,000 clones, roughly an eighth of them seen just once. The sequenced sample consisted of naive CD4+ T cells from blood. These receptors all come from a young woman with type 1 diabetes. Both conserved end residues are trimmed from each CDR3.

V gene,CDR3 length,J gene,CDR3 protein
TRBV5-1,13,TRBJ1-1,ASSLVALGDTEAF
TRBV5-4,13,TRBJ2-7,ASSSLLAGANEQY
TRBV7-2,11,TRBJ2-7,ASSLAERGVKY
TRBV7-9,14,TRBJ2-3,ASSLGREPRTDTQY
TRBV7-2,14,TRBJ1-1,ASSLGVGTGRTEAF
TRBV4-1,14,TRBJ2-7,ASSQELAGVPHEQY
TRBV2,11,TRBJ2-7,ASTPDRQHEQY
TRBV27,12,TRBJ2-5,ASSLRTGVETQY
TRBV29-1,11,TRBJ2-3,SVGGRNVDTQY
TRBV7-9,13,TRBJ2-3,ASRPPGTITDTQY
TRBV5-1,11,TRBJ1-1,ASSLGQGRGAF
TRBV7-9,14,TRBJ2-7,ASSLVKGDRVYEQY
TRBV9,11,TRBJ1-1,ASSAIGDTEAF
TRBV4-3,14,TRBJ2-2,ASSPSADIGGGELF
TRBV5-1,10,TRBJ2-7,ASSPGTPEQY
TRBV19,12,TRBJ2-6,ASSWLSGANVLT
TRBV10-3,13,TRBJ2-7,AISESGQGATEQY
TRBV30,13,TRBJ2-3,AWTGLAGATDTQY
TRBV7-9,14,TRBJ2-1,ASRNPPTGSYNEQF
TRBV4-1,11,TRBJ2-1,ASSRVVAGEQF
TRBV7-9,14,TRBJ2-7,ASSITSGRVAYEQY
TRBV5-6,11,TRBJ2-7,ASSLDRSYEQY
TRBV28,10,TRBJ1-1,ASSLRGTEAF
TRBV4-2,13,TRBJ2-7,ASSHPASGKIEQY
TRBV10-3,15,TRBJ2-1,AISGQPGRGSYNEQF
TRBV6-1,10,TRBJ1-1,ASSGRRTEAF
TRBV7-9,11,TRBJ1-1,ASSLDSNTEAF
TRBV18,10,TRBJ2-7,ASSGLELEQY
TRBV28,10,TRBJ2-7,ASSLSGYEQY
TRBV4-1,12,TRBJ2-5,ASSQVVAVETQY
TRBV5-1,13,TRBJ2-7,ASSSARGVRDEQY
TRBV4-1,15,TRBJ2-1,ASSQEWLAGGSNEQF
TRBV28,13,TRBJ1-1,ASSLPSNRVTEAF
TRBV4-3,13,TRBJ2-3,ASSQEGGRTDTQY
TRBV7-2,13,TRBJ2-7,ASSLRRGKVYEQY
TRBV29-1,11,TRBJ1-2,SVRLHLTRGYT